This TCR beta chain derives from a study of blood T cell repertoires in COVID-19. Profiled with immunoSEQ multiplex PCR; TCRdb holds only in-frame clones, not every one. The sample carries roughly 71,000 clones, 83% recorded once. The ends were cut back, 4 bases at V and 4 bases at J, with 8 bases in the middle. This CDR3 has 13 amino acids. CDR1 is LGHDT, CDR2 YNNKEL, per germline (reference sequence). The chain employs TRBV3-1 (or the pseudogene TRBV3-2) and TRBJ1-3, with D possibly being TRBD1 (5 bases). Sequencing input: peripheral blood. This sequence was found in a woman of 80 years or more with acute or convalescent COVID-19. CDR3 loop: CASSLQGGNTIYF. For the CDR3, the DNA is TGTGCCAGCAGCCTCCAGGGAGGAAACACCATATATTTT.